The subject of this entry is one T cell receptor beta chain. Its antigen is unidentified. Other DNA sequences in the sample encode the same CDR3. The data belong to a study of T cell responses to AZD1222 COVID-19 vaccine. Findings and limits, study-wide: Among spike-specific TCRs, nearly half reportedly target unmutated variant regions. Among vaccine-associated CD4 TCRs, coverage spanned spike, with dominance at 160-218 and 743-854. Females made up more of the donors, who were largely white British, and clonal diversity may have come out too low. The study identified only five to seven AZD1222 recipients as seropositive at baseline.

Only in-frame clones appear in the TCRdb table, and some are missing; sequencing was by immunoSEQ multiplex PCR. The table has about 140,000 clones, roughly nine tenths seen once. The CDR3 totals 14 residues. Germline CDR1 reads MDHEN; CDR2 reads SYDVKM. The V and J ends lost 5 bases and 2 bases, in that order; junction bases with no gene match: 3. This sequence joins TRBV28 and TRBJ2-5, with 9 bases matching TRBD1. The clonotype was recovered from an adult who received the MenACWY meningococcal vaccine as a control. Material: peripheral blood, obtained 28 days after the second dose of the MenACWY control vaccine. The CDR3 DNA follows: TGTGCCAGCAGTCGGGGACAGGGACAAGAGACCCAGTACTTC. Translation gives CASSRGQGQETQYF.